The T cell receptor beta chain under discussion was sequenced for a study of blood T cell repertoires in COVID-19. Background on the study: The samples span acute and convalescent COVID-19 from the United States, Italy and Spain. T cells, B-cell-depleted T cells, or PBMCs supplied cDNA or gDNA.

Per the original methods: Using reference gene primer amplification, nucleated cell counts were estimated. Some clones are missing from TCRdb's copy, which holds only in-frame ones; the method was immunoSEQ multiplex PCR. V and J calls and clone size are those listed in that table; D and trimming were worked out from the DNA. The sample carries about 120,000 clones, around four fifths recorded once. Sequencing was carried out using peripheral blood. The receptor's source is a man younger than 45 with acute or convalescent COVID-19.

The CDR3 is CASSLTGRADYGYTF. The CDR3 coding sequence is TGTGCCAGCAGTTTAACAGGGAGGGCTGACTATGGCTACACCTTC. V and J are TRBV2 and TRBJ1-2; TRBD1 is a possible D gene (6 bases). The CDR3 contains 15 residues. Trimming removed 5 bases at V and 3 bases at J, with 16 bases between. Germline V CDR1 and CDR2: SNHLY, FYNNEI.